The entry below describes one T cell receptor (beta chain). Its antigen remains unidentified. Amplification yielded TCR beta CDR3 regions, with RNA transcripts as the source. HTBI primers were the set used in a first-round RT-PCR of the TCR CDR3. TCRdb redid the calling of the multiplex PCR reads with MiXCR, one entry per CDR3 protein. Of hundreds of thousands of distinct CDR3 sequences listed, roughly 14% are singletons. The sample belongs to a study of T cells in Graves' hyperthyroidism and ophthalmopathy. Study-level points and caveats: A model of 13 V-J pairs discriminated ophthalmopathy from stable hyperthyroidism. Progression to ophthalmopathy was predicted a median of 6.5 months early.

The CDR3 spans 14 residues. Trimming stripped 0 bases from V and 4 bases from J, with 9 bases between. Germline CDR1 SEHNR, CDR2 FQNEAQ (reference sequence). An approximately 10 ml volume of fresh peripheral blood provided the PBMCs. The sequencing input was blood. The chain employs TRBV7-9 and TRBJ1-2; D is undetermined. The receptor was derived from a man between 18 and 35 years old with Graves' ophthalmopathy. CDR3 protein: CASSLAGSSYGYTF. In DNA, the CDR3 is TGTGCCAGCAGCTTAGCCGGTTCTAGCTATGGCTACACCTTC.